These 13 T cell receptor beta chains originate from one sample sequenced in a study of shared clonotypes between healthy human individuals. The table came from immunoSEQ multiplex PCR; TCRdb's copy has only in-frame clones and leaves some out. The sample lists 2 million to 2.5 million clones, around 95% occurring once. Sequenced: naive CD4+ T cells sorted from blood. Sample subset: CD45RA+ positively selected. The receptor set was obtained from a man aged 18 to 30 in good health.

This sequence joins TRBV5-6 and TRBJ1-6; D remains unclear. Germline values: CDR1 SGHDT, CDR2 YYEEEE. The CDR3 extends over 15 amino acids. V lost 2 bases, J lost 0 bases, and 6 bases lay in between. The CDR3 nucleotides read TGTGCCAGCAGCTTATTTAACTCCTATAATTCACCCCTCCACTTT. Encoded protein: CASSLFNSYNSPLHF.

The rearrangement uses TRBV5-1 and TRBJ1-2; TRBD1 matches 7 bases. There are 15 residues in the CDR3. The junction had 8 bases not matched to a gene; V was cut back by 4 bases and J by 2 bases. Germline V gives CDR1 SGHRS, CDR2 YFSETQ. CDR3 bases: TGCGCCAGCAGCACAAGACAGGGCGCAAACTATGGCTACACCTTC. Amino acid sequence: CASSTRQGANYGYTF. Looking up the rest from reference TRBV5-1 and TRBJ1-2 gives the full variable domain: KAGVTQTPRYLIKTRGQQVTLSCSPISGHRSVSWYQQTPGQGLQFLFEYFSETQRNKGNFPGRFSGRQFSNSRSEMNVSTLELGDSALYLCASSTRQGANYGYTFGSGTRLTVV.

DNA of the CDR3: TGTGCCAGCAGCCTGACAGGGGAACTAGCCAAAAACATTCAGTACTTC. It translates to CASSLTGELAKNIQYF. This chain uses TRBV5-4 with TRBJ2-4, with 8 bases lining up with TRBD1. This CDR3 has 16 residues. The J segment lost 0 bases and the V segment lost 4 bases, leaving 6 bases of the junction unmatched. From germline, CDR1 is SGHNT and CDR2 YYREEE (reference sequence).

This chain connects TRBV28 to TRBJ2-5; D possibly corresponds to TRBD1 (6 bases). Trimming stripped 5 bases from V and 1 base from J, with 8 bases between. Germline assignment: CDR1 MDHEN and CDR2 SYDVKM. This CDR3 region has 13 residues. This chain's CDR3 is CASSNRVQETQYF. Here the CDR3 DNA reads TGTGCCAGCAGTAACAGGGTCCAAGAGACCCAGTACTTC.

The gene calls are TRBV6-1 and TRBJ1-5; D gene ambiguous. Between the trimmed V and J ends, which lost 2 bases and 4 bases, there was a span of 12 bases. The CDR3 has 15 amino acids. From germline, CDR1 is MNHNS and CDR2 SASEGT. CDR3 sequence: CASSENEVWNQPQHF. The CDR3 DNA reads TGTGCCAGCAGTGAAAACGAGGTGTGGAATCAGCCCCAGCATTTT.

The chain combines TRBV11-2 with TRBJ2-7; 8 bases are a match to TRBD1. This CDR3 contains 14 residues. Looked up from germline, CDR1 is SGHAT and CDR2 is FQNNGV. Germline trimming cut 5 bases from V and 3 bases from J; bases unmatched to any gene: 6. CDR3 coding DNA: TGTGCCAGCAGCCGGACAGGGTCAAGCTACGAGCAGTACTTC. As protein: CASSRTGSSYEQYF.

The chain couples TRBV27 to TRBJ2-2; D gene ambiguous. CDR3 length: 14 residues. Trimming removed 6 bases from V and 5 bases from J, with 13 bases in between. Germline CDR1 MNHEY, CDR2 SMNVEV (reference sequence). Here the CDR3 reads CASRRAGGTGELFF. CDR3 sequence (DNA): TGTGCCAGCAGAAGGGCAGGTGGGACCGGGGAGCTGTTTTTT.

The rearrangement links TRBV4-1 to TRBJ2-1; D is perhaps TRBD2 (6 bases). Germline CDR1 and CDR2: MGHRA and YSYEKL. The CDR3 is 16 residues long. V dropped 1 base and J dropped 3 bases, with 13 bases sitting between them. CDR3 nucleotides: TGCGCCAGCAGCCAAGGGCAACTAGCCCTCTACAATGAGCAGTTCTTC. The encoded protein is CASSQGQLALYNEQFF.

This clone was seen more than once but under ten times. Other DNA sequences within the sample encode an identical CDR3. The CDR3 bases are TGTGCCAGCAGCCGCGACAACTATGGCTACACCTTC. It is translated as CASSRDNYGYTF. The chain joins TRBV6-5 to TRBJ1-2, with no clear D. With 6 bases removed from V and 2 bases from J, the gap between germline ends came to 7 bases. This CDR3 has 12 amino acids. CDR1 is MNHEY and CDR2 is SVGAGI in the germline V gene.

The chain joins TRBV15 to TRBJ2-5; D may be TRBD2 (6 bases). V was pared by 4 bases and J by 3 bases, with 18 bases between. CDR3 size: 16 residues. Germline CDR1 and CDR2: LNHNV and YYDKDF (reference sequence). The CDR3 region is CATSTLPGLTEETQYF. DNA of the CDR3: TGTGCCACCAGCACGTTGCCGGGACTTACGGAAGAGACCCAGTACTTC.

The J gene is TRBJ2-7, the V gene TRBV10-2; 9 nucleotides agree with TRBD1. After removal of 6 bases from V and 10 bases from J, the junction contained 7 bases not matched to a gene. This CDR3 has 12 amino acids. Per the germline V gene, CDR1 is WSHSY and CDR2 is SAAADI. The CDR3 sequence: CASRDQQGAQYF. In DNA, the CDR3 is TGCGCCAGCAGAGATCAACAGGGGGCACAGTACTTC.

For this clone: Other DNA variants within this sample encode the same CDR3. The chain couples TRBV6-1 to TRBJ2-7, with D unclear. The CDR3 is 12 amino acids. Trimming left V 2 bases short and J 3 bases short, with 5 bases between. Germline CDR1 reads MNHNS; CDR2 reads SASEGT. For the CDR3, the DNA is TGTGCCAGCAGTGAAACCAGCTACGAGCAGTACTTC. Residues: CASSETSYEQYF.

The chain uses TRBV5-1 and TRBJ1-1, with unresolved D. V shed 0 bases and J shed 6 bases, with 12 bases lying between them. This CDR3 region has 14 residues. CDR1 is SGHRS and CDR2 is YFSETQ in the germline V gene. In nucleotides, the CDR3 is TGCGCCAGCAGCTTGGGTACAATCCGATCTGAAGCTTTCTTT. Translating gives CASSLGTIRSEAFF.